The source of this T cell receptor (beta chain) is a study of technical replicates of blood from a handful of donors. Here immunoSEQ multiplex PCR was the method, and the copy in TCRdb shows in-frame clones only, minus some. The table includes 85,000 to 90,000 clones, less than 95% detected once. The V and J ends lost 2 bases and 4 bases respectively, with 13 bases between them. This CDR3 comprises 15 residues. Germline V gives CDR1 SGDLS, CDR2 YYNGEE. V and J are TRBV9 and TRBJ1-3, with unresolved D. The sequenced material came from T cells isolated from PBMCs. The sequence came from a human donor in good health. The DNA for the CDR3 is TGTGCCAGCAGCGTGGAAGGGAGAGCCGGAAACACCATATATTTT. It translates to CASSVEGRAGNTIYF.